This TCR beta chain was recovered during a study of T cell repertoires in cytomegalovirus infection. As for the study in general: Selected CMV epitopes included recently identified HLA-C-restricted ones as well as well-studied HLA-B-restricted ones. Public TCR beta signatures were indicative of both CMV infection and a matching HLA type.

TCRdb itself ran the reads through MiXCR, one entry per CDR3 protein. The sample holds about 100,000 distinct CDR3 sequences, under 50% seen once. A remark on this clonotype: Its target is not known.

The V end was cut by 4 bases, the J end by 5 bases, with 20 bases between. CDR3 size: 16 residues. CDR1 and CDR2 from the germline V gene are MNHEY and SMNVEV (reference sequence). Notes on the study in general: Carriers of CMV and the relevant HLA type were discriminated by public TCR beta frequency. There were HLA-C-restricted CMV-specific TCR beta clonotypes dominating the ex vivo response.

The clonotype comes from a human donor in good health (CMV status not recorded). Some clones in this sample may be carry-over from other donors' samples. Sequences were derived from CD8+ T cells from cultured PBMCs, sampled from culture after CMV antigen stimulation. The chain links TRBV27 to TRBJ1-1; D is unresolved. The CDR3 region has the DNA TGTGCCAGCAGTTCCCCGGCAGCCCCTGAAGAGACTGAAGCTTTCTTT. It codes for CASSSPAAPEETEAFF.